A single sample is the source of the 17 T cell receptor beta chains below, sequenced in a study of beta chain features in type 1 diabetes. Isolated RNA was reverse transcribed in full, so expressed TCRB transcripts were sequenced. Sequencing used immunoSEQ multiplex PCR; TCRdb keeps in-frame clones, though not all of them. The sample lists 250,000 to 400,000 clones; around 13% were seen once. Material: central memory CD4+ T cells from blood. The receptors were gathered from a man aged 30-40 years in good health.

This clone was detected many times. The V call is TRBV19, the J call TRBJ1-2; the D is unclear. CDR1 is LNHDA and CDR2 is SQIVND in the germline V gene (reference sequence). The CDR3 extends over 13 amino acids. The V end lost 6 bases, the J end lost 8 bases, and 16 bases lay between the germline ends. CDR3 sequence: CASSSSSYLGYTF. The CDR3 DNA follows: TGTGCCAGTAGCTCCTCGAGCTATCTAGGCTACACCTTC.

The chain carries TRBV5-1 and TRBJ1-2; D may be TRBD1 (5 bases). The germline V gene encodes CDR1 SGHRS and CDR2 YFSETQ. The CDR3 extends over 14 amino acids. V was cut by 1 base and J by 4 bases, with 11 bases left in between. For the CDR3, the DNA is TGCGCCAGCAGCTTGAATCAGGACATCTATGGCTACACCTTC. This gives the protein CASSLNQDIYGYTF.

A word on this clone: The same CDR3 can be traced to other DNA sequences in this sample. V and J are TRBV7-9 and TRBJ2-4; no definite D call. The CDR3 covers 16 residues. The V and J ends lost 1 base and 0 bases respectively, with 10 bases between them. Germline-derived CDR1 and CDR2 are SEHNR and FQNEAQ (reference sequence). The CDR3 loop reads CASSLGGVLAKNIQYF. DNA for the CDR3: TGTGCCAGCAGCTTAGGTGGGGTCCTAGCCAAAAACATTCAGTACTTC.

This clone was seen many times. The chain links TRBV7-2 to TRBJ2-3; D remains unclear. Germline CDR1 and CDR2: SGHTA and FQGNSA. V gave up 6 bases and J gave up 2 bases, with 3 bases separating them. The CDR3 runs to 11 residues. The CDR3 region has the DNA TGTGCCAGCAGGAACACAGATACGCAGTATTTT. Translation gives CASRNTDTQYF.

The genes are TRBV19 and TRBJ2-6, with 7 bases lining up with TRBD1. The germline gives CDR1 LNHDA, CDR2 SQIVND (reference sequence). CDR3 length equals 16 residues. Germline trimming cut 4 bases from V and 0 bases from J; bases unmatched to any gene: 3. The CDR3 sequence: CASSNYRGSGANVLTF. The CDR3 nucleotides are TGTGCCAGTAGTAATTACAGGGGCTCTGGGGCCAACGTCCTGACTTTC.

The sample holds a few counts of this clone. The chain employs TRBV27 and TRBJ1-6; tentatively, D is TRBD1 (5 bases). V was shortened by 3 bases and J by 6 bases, with 12 bases between the two germline ends. From germline, CDR1 is MNHEY and CDR2 SMNVEV (reference sequence). The CDR3 totals 15 residues. CDR3 in amino acids: CASSLAGHLNSPLHF. DNA for the CDR3: TGTGCCAGCAGTTTGGCAGGGCACCTTAATTCACCCCTCCACTTT.

The table lists this clone with a few counts. CDR3 loop: CATSRPGQGDYTEAFF. CDR3 nucleotide sequence: TGTGCCACCAGCAGACCGGGACAGGGCGACTACACTGAAGCTTTCTTT. This rearrangement joins TRBV15 to TRBJ1-1; 9 bases match TRBD1. CDR3 length equals 16 residues. Per the germline V gene, CDR1 is LNHNV and CDR2 is YYDKDF (reference sequence). The trim removed 2 bases at V and 3 bases at J, leaving 7 bases unmatched.

In its sample, this clone was seen a few times. The chain combines TRBV16 with TRBJ1-2, with TRBD1 matching over 11 bases. V was clipped by 2 bases and J by 7 bases; unmatched bases: 3. Per the germline V gene, CDR1 is KGHSY and CDR2 is FQNENV. The CDR3 length is 14 residues. CDR3 in DNA: TGTGCCAGCAGCCAACGGACAGGGGGCGGTGGCTACACCTTC. Encoded protein: CASSQRTGGGGYTF. Variable domain in full (rest from reference TRBV16 and TRBJ1-2): GEEVAQTPKHLVRGEGQKAKLYCAPIKGHSYVFWYQQVLKNEFKFLISFQNENVFDETGMPKERFSAKCLPNSPCSLEIQATKLEDSAVYFCASSQRTGGGGYTFGSGTRLTVV.

This clone was seen a handful of times. The chain has TRBV6-6 and TRBJ1-6; D might be TRBD1 (5 bases). Between the trimmed V and J ends, which lost 8 bases and 0 bases, there was a span of 8 bases. Germline CDR1 is MNHNY and CDR2 is SVGAGI (reference sequence). The CDR3 runs to 14 residues. CDR3 nucleotide sequence: TGTGCCAGCGGTGACAGCTCCTATAATTCACCCCTCCACTTT. Its translation: CASGDSSYNSPLHF.

This clone was seen a few times. The V call is TRBV20-1, the J call TRBJ2-7; unclear D gene. V was pared by 2 bases and J by 4 bases, with 6 bases between. In germline, CDR1 is DFQATT, CDR2 SNEGSKA (reference sequence). This CDR3 region has 11 residues. The CDR3 DNA follows: TGCAGTGCTAGATGGGGATACGAGCAGTACTTC. This gives the protein CSARWGYEQYF.

This chain connects TRBV5-6 to TRBJ2-5, with D possibly matching TRBD2 (6 bases). V was cut by 0 bases and J by 5 bases, with 8 bases left in between. This CDR3 is 13 amino acids long. Germline CDR1 reads SGHDT; CDR2 reads YYEEEE. The CDR3 nucleotides are TGTGCCAGCAGCTTGGCCAGCGGGGAGACCCAGTACTTC. It is translated as CASSLASGETQYF. The full variable domain, completed using reference TRBV5-6 and TRBJ2-5, is DAGVTQSPTHLIKTRGQQVTLRCSPKSGHDTVSWYQQALGQGPQFIFQYYEEEERQRGNFPDRFSGHQFPNYSSELNVNALLLGDSALYLCASSLASGETQYFGPGTRLLVL.

The chain links TRBV21-1 to TRBJ2-3; TRBD2 reflects the table's D call only, with no check against the DNA. TRBV21-1 is annotated as a pseudogene. The CDR3 loop spans 20 amino acids. The DNA for the CDR3 is TGTGCCAGCAGCAAAGAGTATTCTAGCGGGAGGGCCGGGGGCACAGATACGCAGTATTTT. This gives the protein CASSKEYSSGRAGGTDTQYF.

The chain has TRBV6-9 and TRBJ2-1, with 9 bases matching TRBD1. Germline V lookup: CDR1 MNHGY, CDR2 SVAAGI. The V gene end was trimmed by 3 bases and the J gene end by 4 bases; junction bases not matched to a gene: 16. The CDR3 extends over 19 amino acids. Here the CDR3 DNA reads TGTGCCAGCAGTTACGTTAGGGACAGGGAGTTTGGTGGTTACAATGAGCAGTTCTTC. Translated: CASSYVRDREFGGYNEQFF.

The J gene is TRBJ2-5, the V gene TRBV6-1; D remains unclear. V was shortened by 4 bases and J by 4 bases, with 7 bases between the two germline ends. From germline, CDR1 is MNHNS and CDR2 SASEGT. The CDR3 has 12 amino acids. The CDR3 protein is CASSALGETQYF. The CDR3 bases are TGTGCCAGCAGTGCGTTGGGAGAGACCCAGTACTTC.

The genes are TRBV11-3 and TRBJ1-1; D might be TRBD1 (6 bases). V was trimmed by 4 bases and J by 5 bases, leaving 29 bases between them. Germline V gives CDR1 SGHNT, CDR2 YENEEA. This CDR3 region has 19 residues. The CDR3 is CASSYPSPLQGQSRTEAFF. Here the CDR3 DNA reads TGTGCCAGCAGCTATCCGAGTCCCCTACAGGGTCAATCGCGGACTGAAGCTTTCTTT. Supplemented by reference TRBV11-3 and TRBJ1-1, the full variable domain reads EAGVVQSPRYKIIEKKQPVAFWCNPISGHNTLYWYLQNLGQGPELLIRYENEEAVDDSQLPKDRFSAERLKGVDSTLKIQPAELGDSAVYLCASSYPSPLQGQSRTEAFFGQGTRLTVV.

The J gene is TRBJ1-2, the V gene TRBV29-1; TRBD1 matches 7 bases. With 5 bases clipped from V and 3 bases from J, the junction kept 6 bases outside the gene matches. Per germline, CDR1 SQVTM and CDR2 ANQGSEA. This CDR3 is built from 13 residues. CDR3 amino acids: CSVFTGEDYGYTF. Here the CDR3 DNA reads TGCAGCGTTTTCACAGGGGAGGACTATGGCTACACCTTC.

This clone was seen a few times. The chain has TRBV9 and TRBJ2-5; D is perhaps TRBD2 (5 bases). With 4 bases removed from V and 2 bases from J, the gap between germline ends came to 15 bases. Looked up from germline, CDR1 is SGDLS and CDR2 is YYNGEE. The CDR3 spans 15 residues. CDR3 coding DNA: TGTGCCAGCAGCCCAACATTTACTAGTCAAGAGACCCAGTACTTC. Its translation: CASSPTFTSQETQYF.